This TCR beta chain was recovered during a study of PD-1 blockade in classical Hodgkin lymphoma. Across the whole study: Treatment was intravenous nivolumab, 3 mg/kg every 2 weeks, until progression.

The junction had 20 bases not matched to a gene; V was cut back by 8 bases and J by 5 bases. Germline V gives CDR1 MDHEN, CDR2 SYDVKM. The CDR3 has 17 amino acids. Sequencing was performed with immunoSEQ multiplex PCR; in TCRdb, only in-frame clones are kept and a portion is missing. The repertoire holds 90,000 to 100,000 clones, roughly 92% seen once, with 2.8% in the top ten. Every one of the patients relapsed after autologous stem cell transplantation (brentuximab vedotin exposure was variable). Specimen: peripheral blood mononuclear cells (PBMCs), collected at baseline. V is TRBV28 and J is TRBJ2-5, with 7 bases that match TRBD2. The source of this sequence is a human donor with classical Hodgkin lymphoma. In DNA, the CDR3 is TGTGCCAGCGAAGATGGGGGGAGGGCAGAATTGGGTGAGACCCAGTACTTC. Its translation: CASEDGGRAELGETQYF.